The 5 T cell receptor beta chains presented below share a single source sample, sequenced in a study of shared clonotypes between healthy human individuals. Naive-designated CD8 cells lacked CD45RO, were positively enriched for CCR7, and omitted terminally differentiated effector memory CD45RA+ cells. Some clones are missing from TCRdb's copy, which holds only in-frame ones; the method was immunoSEQ multiplex PCR. Of a few million clones detected, roughly 95% appear once; the ten largest clones hold less than 2%. The sequencing input was naive CD8+ T cells from PBMCs. Source of these receptors: a man between 18 and 35 years old in good health. Some clones in this sample may be carry-over from other donors' samples.

The rearrangement joins TRBV15 to TRBJ2-1, with 11 bases aligning to TRBD2. Germline V gene data show CDR1 as LNHNV and CDR2 as YYDKDF (reference sequence). The CDR3 is 18 amino acids. The V gene end was trimmed by 4 bases and the J gene end by 9 bases; junction bases not matched to a gene: 17. CDR3 protein: CATSTSFPGLAALGEQFF. The DNA of the CDR3 is TGTGCCACCAGCACGTCCTTCCCGGGACTAGCGGCCTTGGGTGAGCAGTTCTTC. The full variable domain, rest sourced from reference TRBV15 and TRBJ2-1, is DAMVIQNPRYQVTQFGKPVTLSCSQTLNHNVMYWYQQKSSQAPKLLFHYYDKDFNNEADTPDNFQSRRPNTSFCFLDIRSPGLGDTAMYLCATSTSFPGLAALGEQFFGPGTRLTVL.

V gene TRBV19 combines with J gene TRBJ1-1; D uncertain. Trimming cost V 8 bases and J 4 bases, with 11 bases left between them. In germline, CDR1 is LNHDA, CDR2 SQIVND (reference sequence). The CDR3 is made up of 12 amino acids. The CDR3 nucleotides read TGTGCCAGTGGGCGCCTATCCACTGAAGCTTTCTTT. It codes for CASGRLSTEAFF.

Notes on this clone: Other DNA sequences in the sample encode the same CDR3. V usage is TRBV27 and J usage is TRBJ2-7, with a weak D call TRBD2 (5 bases). CDR1 and CDR2 from the germline V gene are MNHEY and SMNVEV (reference sequence). Trimming removed 8 bases from V and 2 bases from J, with 10 bases in between. The CDR3 extends over 12 amino acids. The CDR3 DNA follows: TGTGCCAGCCGAGGGCCCACCTACGAGCAGTACTTC. It yields the protein CASRGPTYEQYF.

The genes are TRBV5-1 and TRBJ2-7; tentative D call: TRBD2 (5 bases). V was clipped by 6 bases and J by 6 bases, with 10 bases between them. Germline values: CDR1 SGHRS, CDR2 YFSETQ. CDR3 length: 11 amino acids. CDR3 DNA: TGCGCCAGCAAGCTTGAGGGCGAGCAGTACTTC. Amino acid sequence: CASKLEGEQYF.

The rearrangement uses TRBV7-9 and TRBJ2-5; TRBD1 matches at 10 bases. Per the germline V gene, CDR1 is SEHNR and CDR2 is FQNEAQ (reference sequence). V was pared by 3 bases and J by 5 bases, with 6 bases of the junction left unmatched. The CDR3 loop spans 15 amino acids. The CDR3 DNA is TGTGCCAGCAGCTTCGACAGGGGGCTAAAGGAGACCCAGTACTTC. The encoded protein is CASSFDRGLKETQYF. Full variable domain (outside the CDR3, taken from reference TRBV7-9 and TRBJ2-5): DTGVSQNPRHKITKRGQNVTFRCDPISEHNRLYWYRQTLGQGPEFLTYFQNEAQLEKSRLLSDRFSAERPKGSFSTLEIQRTEQGDSAMYLCASSFDRGLKETQYFGPGTRLLVL.